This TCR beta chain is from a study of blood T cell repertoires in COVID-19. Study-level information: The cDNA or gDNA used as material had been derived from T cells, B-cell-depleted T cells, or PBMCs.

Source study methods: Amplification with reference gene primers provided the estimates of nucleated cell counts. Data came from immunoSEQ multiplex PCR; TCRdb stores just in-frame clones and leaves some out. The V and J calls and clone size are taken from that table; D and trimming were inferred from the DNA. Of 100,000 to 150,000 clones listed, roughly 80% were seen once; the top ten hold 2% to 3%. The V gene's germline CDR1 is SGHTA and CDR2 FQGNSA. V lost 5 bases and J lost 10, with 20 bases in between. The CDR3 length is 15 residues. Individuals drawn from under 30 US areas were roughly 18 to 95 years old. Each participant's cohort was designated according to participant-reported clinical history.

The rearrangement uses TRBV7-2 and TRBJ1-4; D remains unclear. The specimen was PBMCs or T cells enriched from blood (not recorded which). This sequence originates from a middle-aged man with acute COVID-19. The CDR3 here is CASSPLSNFAGKLFF. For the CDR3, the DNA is TGTGCCAGCAGCCCATTGAGCAATTTTGCGGGAAAACTGTTTTTT. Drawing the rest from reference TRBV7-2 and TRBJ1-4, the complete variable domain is GAGVSQSPSNKVTEKGKDVELRCDPISGHTALYWYRQSLGQGLEFLIYFQGNSAPDKSGLPSDRFSAERTGGSVSTLTIQRTQQEDSAVYLCASSPLSNFAGKLFFGSGTQLSVL.